Described below is a single T cell receptor beta chain sequence and its context. The antigen it recognizes is unknown. No much larger clone is present one base from it, and per-base qualities are unavailable. This specimen includes other DNA sequences encoding the same CDR3. The immunoSEQ Assay was used to sequence TCRbeta CDR3 regions. After extraction, genomic DNA underwent amplification by bias-controlled multiplex PCR, followed by high-throughput sequencing. Processing in the source paper ran as follows. To quantify the absolute abundance of every unique TCRbeta CDR3 region, sequences were collapsed and filtered. T cell fraction was estimated by normalizing TCRbeta template counts to usable DNA, which was measured by amplifying reference genes present in all nucleated cells. Repertoire TCRs were annotated as SARS-CoV-2-specific when V gene, CDR3 amino acid sequence and J gene were exactly matched to a known reactive TCR set. The reference SARS-CoV-2 TCR set was derived from MIRA and filtered for enrichment in COVID-19-positive ImmuneCODE repertoires, a step that removed public or cross-reactive TCRs. Using the MIRA antigens, annotated TCRs were further analysed by specific ORF or by position within an ORF. Breadth was defined as the number of annotated unique rearrangements divided by the total number of unique productive rearrangements, and depth was defined as the summed frequency of the annotated unique rearrangements. Group comparisons of TCR breadth used two-sided Wilcoxon rank-sum tests. TCRdb holds this immuneACCESS table with in-frame rearrangements only. Some clones are missing; in checked studies, unresolved V genes explain under half, and the rest has no known cause. The DNA gave D and trimming, while V, J and clone size come from that table. In this sample the table shows nearly 400,000 clones, about 89% of which occur a single time. The ten largest make up over 1.5% of the sample.

These data are taken from a study of Ad26.COV2.S vaccination and SARS-CoV-2 variants listed by TCRdb under 2021. About the investigation overall: Donors in the vaccine arm were drawn from COV1001, a phase I-IIa trial of Ad26.COV2.S in healthy adults that was multicentre, randomized, double-blind and placebo-controlled. Dosing of Ad26.COV2.S was intramuscular, at either 5x10^10 or 1x10^11 viral particles, delivered as one shot or as two shots spaced 56 days apart. TCRbeta repertoire sequencing served as the tool for gauging how specific and how broad the SARS-CoV-2-reactive T cell receptors were following Ad26.COV2.S vaccination. The TCR-sequenced set comprised approximately 32 samples: around 20 Ad26.COV2.S vaccine recipients, 5 placebo recipients and 8 SARS-CoV-2 convalescent individuals. Trial participants were randomized into five groups of five, in which low-dose or high-dose Ad26.COV2.S was given once or twice, or placebo was given on both occasions. Investigators did not know the trial group allocation while performing experiments and assessing outcomes. Beyond this particular receptor, the publication reports: Ad26.COV2.S recipients had higher spike-specific TCR breadth than placebo recipients (P = 0.0014). The study lacked the statistical power to compare responses across vaccine doses or regimens. After vaccination, spike-specific CD8+ and CD4+ T cell responses were reported to show substantial breadth. Vaccine and placebo recipients had similar non-spike TCR breadth, a finding consistent with the vaccine containing only spike. The authors noted that total T cell responses may have been underestimated by the TCR breadth and depth analyses.

The meaning of the sample's treatment or condition label: over 15 received Ad26.COV2.S at low or high dose, single or two shots; five or six received placebo; per-sample allocation not given. Repertoires of vaccine and placebo recipients were sequenced from samples taken on day 63 after the first injection. Between 29 July and 7 August 2020, Cohort 1b enrolled 20 to 30 adults aged 18-55 years at one site in Boston, USA. Ad26.COV2.S was a replication-incompetent adenovirus type 26 vector expressing a prefusion-stabilized SARS-CoV-2 spike protein from the original Wuhan strain. From the cysteine up to the phenylalanine, the CDR3 has a length of 12 residues. This entry keeps only the CDR3 DNA: 36 bases, framed from base 1. The V end loses 0 bases and the J end loses 4 bases, and a stretch of 7 bases separates them. According to the germline V gene (reference sequence), CDR1 reads GTSNPN and CDR2 reads SVGIG.

The sample here was peripheral blood, taken in a trial of Ad26.COV2.S vaccine versus placebo. The chain uses TRBV30 and TRBJ2-7; the D gene cannot be resolved reliably. The TCR sequence derives from a person aged 18-65 years who received the Ad26.COV2.S COVID-19 vaccine or a placebo. The nucleotides read TGTGCCTGGAGTGTATCCGGGTACGAGCAGTACTTC. Protein translation: CAWSVSGYEQYF.